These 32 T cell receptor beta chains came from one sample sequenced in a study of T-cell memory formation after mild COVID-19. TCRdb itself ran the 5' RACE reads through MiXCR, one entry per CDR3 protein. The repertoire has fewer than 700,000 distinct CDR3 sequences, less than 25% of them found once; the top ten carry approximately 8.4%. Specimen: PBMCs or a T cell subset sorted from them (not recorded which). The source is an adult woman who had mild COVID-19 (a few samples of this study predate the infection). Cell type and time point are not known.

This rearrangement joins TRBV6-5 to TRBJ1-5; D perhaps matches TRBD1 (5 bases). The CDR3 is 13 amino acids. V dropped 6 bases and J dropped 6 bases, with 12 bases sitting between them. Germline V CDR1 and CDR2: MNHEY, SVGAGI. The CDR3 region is CASSSQGFQPQHF. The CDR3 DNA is TGTGCCAGCAGCTCCCAGGGTTTTCAGCCCCAGCATTTT.

Here the CDR3 reads CASSKGLAGDREQFF. Here the CDR3 DNA reads TGCGCCAGCAGCAAAGGGCTAGCGGGGGATCGGGAGCAGTTCTTC. The chain carries TRBV4-1 and TRBJ2-1, with 10 nucleotides matching TRBD2. This CDR3 contains 15 residues. V shed 5 bases, J shed 10 bases, and the junction held 11 bases outside the gene matches. The germline V gene has CDR1 MGHRA and CDR2 YSYEKL.

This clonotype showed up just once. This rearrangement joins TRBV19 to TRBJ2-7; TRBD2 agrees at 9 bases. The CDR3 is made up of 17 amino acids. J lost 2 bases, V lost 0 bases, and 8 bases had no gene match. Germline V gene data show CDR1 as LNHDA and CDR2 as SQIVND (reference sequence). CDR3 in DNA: TGTGCCAGTAGTATAGACCCAGCGGGAGGTCTTGCCTACGAGCAGTACTTC. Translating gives CASSIDPAGGLAYEQYF.

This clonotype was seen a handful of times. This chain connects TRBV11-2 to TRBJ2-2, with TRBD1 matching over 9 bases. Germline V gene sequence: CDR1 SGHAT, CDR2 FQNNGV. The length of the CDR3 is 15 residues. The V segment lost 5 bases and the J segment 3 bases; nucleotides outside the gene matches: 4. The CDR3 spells CASSRRDRDTGELFF. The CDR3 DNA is TGTGCCAGCAGCCGCCGGGACAGGGACACCGGGGAGCTGTTTTTT.

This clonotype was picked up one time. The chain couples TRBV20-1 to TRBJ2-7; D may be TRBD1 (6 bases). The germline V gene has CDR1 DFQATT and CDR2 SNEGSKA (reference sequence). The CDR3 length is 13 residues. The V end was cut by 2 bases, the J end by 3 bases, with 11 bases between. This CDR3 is CSARSWTDYEQYF. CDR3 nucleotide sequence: TGCAGTGCTAGAAGTTGGACAGACTACGAGCAGTACTTC.

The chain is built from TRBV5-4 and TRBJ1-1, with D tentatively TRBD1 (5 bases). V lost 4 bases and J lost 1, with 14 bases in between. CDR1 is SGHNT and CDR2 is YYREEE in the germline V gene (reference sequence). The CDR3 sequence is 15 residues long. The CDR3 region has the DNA TGTGCCAGCAGCATACCGGGACGGAGGAACACTGAAGCTTTCTTT. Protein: CASSIPGRRNTEAFF.

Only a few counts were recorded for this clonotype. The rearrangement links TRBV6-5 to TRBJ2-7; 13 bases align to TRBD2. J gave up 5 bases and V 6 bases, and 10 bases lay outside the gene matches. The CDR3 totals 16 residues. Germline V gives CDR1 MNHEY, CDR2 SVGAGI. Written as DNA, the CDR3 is TGTGCCAGCAGCACACTAGCGGGAGGGGGTCCTAACGAGCAGTACTTC. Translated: CASSTLAGGGPNEQYF.

CDR3 protein: CATSDQQGQGKNIQYF. CDR3 bases: TGTGCCACCAGTGATCAACAGGGACAGGGAAAAAACATTCAGTACTTC. The gene calls are TRBV24-1 and TRBJ2-4; 9 nucleotides line up with TRBD1. The length of the CDR3 is 16 residues. The germline gives CDR1 KGHDR, CDR2 SFDVKD. J gave up 4 bases and V 3 bases, and 6 bases lay outside the gene matches.

The DNA for the CDR3 is TGCAGCGCAGGGACATCAAACGAGCAGTACTTC. Translation gives CSAGTSNEQYF. This chain joins TRBV29-1 and TRBJ2-7; possibly TRBD1 for D (6 bases). This CDR3 has 11 residues. CDR1 SQVTM and CDR2 ANQGSEA come from the germline V gene. Trimming shortened V by 7 bases and J by 5 bases, and 12 bases separated the two germline ends.

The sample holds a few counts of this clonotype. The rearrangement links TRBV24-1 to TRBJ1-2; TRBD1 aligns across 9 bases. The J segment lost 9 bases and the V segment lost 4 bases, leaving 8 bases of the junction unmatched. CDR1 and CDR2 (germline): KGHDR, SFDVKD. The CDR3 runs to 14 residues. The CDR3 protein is CATSDSYRGPSYTF. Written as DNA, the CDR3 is TGTGCCACCAGTGACTCCTACAGGGGGCCGAGCTACACCTTC.

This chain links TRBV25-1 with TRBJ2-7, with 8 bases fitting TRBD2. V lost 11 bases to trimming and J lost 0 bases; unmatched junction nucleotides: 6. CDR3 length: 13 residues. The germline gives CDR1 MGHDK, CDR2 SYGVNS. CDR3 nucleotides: TGTGCCTCGCGGGGGGCTGCCTCCTACGAGCAGTACTTC. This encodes CASRGAASYEQYF.

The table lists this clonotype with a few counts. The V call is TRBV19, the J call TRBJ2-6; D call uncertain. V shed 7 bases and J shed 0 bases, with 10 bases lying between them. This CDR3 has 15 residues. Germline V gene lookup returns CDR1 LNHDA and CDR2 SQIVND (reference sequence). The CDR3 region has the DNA TGTGCCAGTATGGGCACCTACTCTGGGGCCAACGTCCTGACTTTC. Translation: CASMGTYSGANVLTF.

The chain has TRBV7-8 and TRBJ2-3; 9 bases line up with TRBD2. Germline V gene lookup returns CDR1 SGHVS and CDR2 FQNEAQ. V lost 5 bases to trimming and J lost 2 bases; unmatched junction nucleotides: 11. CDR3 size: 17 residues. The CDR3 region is CASSTIAGVTHTDTQYF. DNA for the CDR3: TGTGCCAGCAGCACCATAGCGGGAGTAACCCACACAGATACGCAGTATTTT.

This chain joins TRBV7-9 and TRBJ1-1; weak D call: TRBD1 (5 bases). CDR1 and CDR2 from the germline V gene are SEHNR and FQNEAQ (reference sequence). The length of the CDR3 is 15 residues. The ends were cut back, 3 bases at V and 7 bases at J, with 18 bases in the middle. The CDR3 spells CASSFVTGRADEAFF. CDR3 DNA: TGTGCCAGCAGCTTTGTTACCGGCAGGGCCGATGAAGCTTTCTTT. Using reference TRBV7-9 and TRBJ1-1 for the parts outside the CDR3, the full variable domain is DTGVSQNPRHKITKRGQNVTFRCDPISEHNRLYWYRQTLGQGPEFLTYFQNEAQLEKSRLLSDRFSAERPKGSFSTLEIQRTEQGDSAMYLCASSFVTGRADEAFFGQGTRLTVV.

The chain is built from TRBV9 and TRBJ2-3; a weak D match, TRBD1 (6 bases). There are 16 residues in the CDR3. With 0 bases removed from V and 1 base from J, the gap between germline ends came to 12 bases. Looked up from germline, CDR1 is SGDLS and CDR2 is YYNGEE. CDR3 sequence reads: CASSVDPGVGTDTQYF. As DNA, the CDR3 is TGTGCCAGCAGCGTAGACCCAGGGGTGGGCACAGATACGCAGTATTTT.

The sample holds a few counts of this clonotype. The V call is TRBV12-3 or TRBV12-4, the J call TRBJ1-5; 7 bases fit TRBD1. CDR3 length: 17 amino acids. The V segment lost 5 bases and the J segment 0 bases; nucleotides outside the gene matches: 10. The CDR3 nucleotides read TGTGCCAGCAGTCGACAGGGTGGAGGTAATAGCAATCAGCCCCAGCATTTT. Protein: CASSRQGGGNSNQPQHF.

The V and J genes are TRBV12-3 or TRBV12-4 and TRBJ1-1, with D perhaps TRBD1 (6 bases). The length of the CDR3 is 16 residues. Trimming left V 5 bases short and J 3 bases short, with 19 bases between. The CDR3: CASSPWDPKGDTEAFF. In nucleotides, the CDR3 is TGTGCCAGCAGTCCCTGGGACCCCAAGGGGGACACTGAAGCTTTCTTT.

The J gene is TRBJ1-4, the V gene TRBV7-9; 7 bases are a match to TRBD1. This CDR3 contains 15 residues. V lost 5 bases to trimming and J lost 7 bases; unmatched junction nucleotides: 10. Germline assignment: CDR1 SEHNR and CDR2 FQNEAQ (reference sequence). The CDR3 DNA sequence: TGTGCCAGCAGCCCTCAGCTGACAGGGAGTGAAAAACTGTTTTTT. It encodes CASSPQLTGSEKLFF.

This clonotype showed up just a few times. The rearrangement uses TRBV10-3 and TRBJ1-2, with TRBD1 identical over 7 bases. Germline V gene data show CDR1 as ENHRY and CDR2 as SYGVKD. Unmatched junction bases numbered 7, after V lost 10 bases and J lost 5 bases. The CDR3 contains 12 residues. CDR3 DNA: TGTGCCACTGGACAGGCGGAGTATGGCTACACCTTC. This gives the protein CATGQAEYGYTF.

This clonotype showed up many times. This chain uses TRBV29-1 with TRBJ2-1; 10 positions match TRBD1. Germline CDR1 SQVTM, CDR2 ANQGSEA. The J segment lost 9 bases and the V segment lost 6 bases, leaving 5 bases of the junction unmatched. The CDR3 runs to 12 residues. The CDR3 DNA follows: TGCAGCGTCGGACAGGGGGTGGGTGAGCAGTTCTTC. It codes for CSVGQGVGEQFF.

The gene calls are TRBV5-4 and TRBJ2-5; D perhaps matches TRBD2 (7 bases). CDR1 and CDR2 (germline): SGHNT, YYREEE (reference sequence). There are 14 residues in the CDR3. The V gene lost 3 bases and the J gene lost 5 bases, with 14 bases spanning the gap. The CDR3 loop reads CASSWGGPFETQYF. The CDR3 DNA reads TGTGCCAGCAGCTGGGGGGGGCCGTTCGAGACCCAGTACTTC.

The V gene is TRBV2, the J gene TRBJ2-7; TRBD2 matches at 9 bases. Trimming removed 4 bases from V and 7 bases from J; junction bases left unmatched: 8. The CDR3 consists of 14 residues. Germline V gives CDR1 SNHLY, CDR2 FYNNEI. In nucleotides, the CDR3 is TGTGCCAGCAGTGGACTAGCGGTCCGGGGGGAGCAGTACTTC. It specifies CASSGLAVRGEQYF.

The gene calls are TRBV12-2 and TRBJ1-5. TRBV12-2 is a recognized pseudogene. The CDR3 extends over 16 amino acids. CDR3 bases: TGTGCAAGTCGCTTAGGGGACAGAGCGGGTGGGCAGCCCCAGCATTTT. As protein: CASRLGDRAGGQPQHF.

The CDR3 bases are TGCGCCAGCAGTGATTGGCGTAATGAGCAGTTCTTC. Translated: CASSDWRNEQFF. The V call is TRBV10-2, the J call TRBJ2-1; D unclear. CDR3 length: 12 amino acids. Trimming shortened V by 3 bases and J by 7 bases, and 7 bases separated the two germline ends. In germline, CDR1 is WSHSY, CDR2 SAAADI.

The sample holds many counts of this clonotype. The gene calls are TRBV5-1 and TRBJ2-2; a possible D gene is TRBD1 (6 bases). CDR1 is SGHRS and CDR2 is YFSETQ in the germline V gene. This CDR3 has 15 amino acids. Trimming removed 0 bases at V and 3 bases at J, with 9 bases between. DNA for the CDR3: TGCGCCAGCAGCTTGGTGGGGGCGGACACCGGGGAGCTGTTTTTT. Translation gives CASSLVGADTGELFF. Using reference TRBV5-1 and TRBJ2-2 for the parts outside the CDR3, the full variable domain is KAGVTQTPRYLIKTRGQQVTLSCSPISGHRSVSWYQQTPGQGLQFLFEYFSETQRNKGNFPGRFSGRQFSNSRSEMNVSTLELGDSALYLCASSLVGADTGELFFGEGSRLTVL.

CDR3 DNA: TGCGCCAGCAGCTTGACTAGCGGAGCTAGAACCTACAATGAGCAGTTCTTC. Its translation: CASSLTSGARTYNEQFF. The rearrangement links TRBV5-1 to TRBJ2-1; 8 bases map to TRBD2. Germline V gene sequence: CDR1 SGHRS, CDR2 YFSETQ. V was clipped by 1 base and J by 2 bases; unmatched bases: 8. This CDR3 has 17 amino acids.

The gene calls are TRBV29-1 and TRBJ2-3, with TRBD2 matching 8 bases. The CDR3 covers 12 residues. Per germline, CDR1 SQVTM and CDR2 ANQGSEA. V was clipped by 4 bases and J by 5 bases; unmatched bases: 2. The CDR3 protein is CSVGLAGDTQYF. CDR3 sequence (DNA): TGCAGCGTTGGGCTAGCGGGAGATACGCAGTATTTT.

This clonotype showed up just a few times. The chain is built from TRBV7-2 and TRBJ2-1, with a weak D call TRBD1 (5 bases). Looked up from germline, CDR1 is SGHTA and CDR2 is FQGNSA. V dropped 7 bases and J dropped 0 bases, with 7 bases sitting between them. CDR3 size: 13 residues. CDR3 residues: CASTGYSYNEQFF. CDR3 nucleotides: TGTGCCAGCACAGGGTACTCCTACAATGAGCAGTTCTTC.

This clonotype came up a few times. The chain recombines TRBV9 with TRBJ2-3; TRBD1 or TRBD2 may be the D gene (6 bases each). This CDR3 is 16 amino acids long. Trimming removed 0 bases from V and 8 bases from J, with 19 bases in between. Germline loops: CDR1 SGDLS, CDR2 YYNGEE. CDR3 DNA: TGTGCCAGCAGCGTAGATGGAGGGGGAGCAAAAGGTACGCAGTATTTT. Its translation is CASSVDGGGAKGTQYF.

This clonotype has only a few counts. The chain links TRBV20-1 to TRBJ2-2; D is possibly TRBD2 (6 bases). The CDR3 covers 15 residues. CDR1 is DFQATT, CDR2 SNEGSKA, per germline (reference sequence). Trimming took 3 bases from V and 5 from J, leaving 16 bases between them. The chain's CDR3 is CSASLTGVDTGELFF. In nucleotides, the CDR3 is TGCAGTGCTAGTTTAACGGGAGTAGATACCGGGGAGCTGTTTTTT.

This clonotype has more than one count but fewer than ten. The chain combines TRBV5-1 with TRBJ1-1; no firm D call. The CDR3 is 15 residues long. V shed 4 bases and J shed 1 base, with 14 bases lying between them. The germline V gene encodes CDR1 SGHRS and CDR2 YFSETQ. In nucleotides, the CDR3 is TGCGCCAGCAGCCGTGGGTGGGCTGAGAACACTGAAGCTTTCTTT. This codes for CASSRGWAENTEAFF.

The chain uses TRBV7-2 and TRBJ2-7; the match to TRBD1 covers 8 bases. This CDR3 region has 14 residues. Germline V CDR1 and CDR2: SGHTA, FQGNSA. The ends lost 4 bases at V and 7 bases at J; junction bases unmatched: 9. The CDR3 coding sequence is TGTGCCAGCAGCTACGACAGGGGTAAACGGGAGCAGTACTTC. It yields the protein CASSYDRGKREQYF.